The 10 T cell receptor beta chains listed next were all sequenced from one sample in a study of OX40 agonist ivuxolimab in advanced cancers. Sequencing used immunoSEQ multiplex PCR; TCRdb keeps in-frame clones, though not all of them. Seen here are 25,000 to 35,000 clones, 86% observed once, and the top ten hold around 31%. Sequenced here: CD4+ or CD8+ T cells sorted from blood, sampled in a trial of the OX40 agonist ivuxolimab. The receptors shown here come from an adult with an advanced solid tumor such as melanoma, head and neck, liver or kidney cancer.

The chain joins TRBV27 to TRBJ1-4, with 7 bases matching TRBD1. The CDR3 has 14 amino acids. The ends lost 8 bases at V and 1 base at J; junction bases unmatched: 4. The germline V gene encodes CDR1 MNHEY and CDR2 SMNVEV (reference sequence). The CDR3 nucleotides are TGTGCCAGCTCCTGGACAGGAACTAATGAAAAACTGTTTTTT. Translated: CASSWTGTNEKLFF.

This clone was seen a single time. This rearrangement joins TRBV5-4 to TRBJ2-5; 12 bases fit TRBD2. V trimming: 4 bases; J trimming: 1 base; junction bases outside the gene matches: 5. Germline assignment: CDR1 SGHNT and CDR2 YYREEE (reference sequence). The CDR3 runs to 16 residues. CDR3 nucleotides: TGTGCCAGCAGCCCGACTAGCGGGAGCCTCCAAGAGACCCAGTACTTC. Translating it yields CASSPTSGSLQETQYF.

The rearrangement links TRBV5-5 to TRBJ2-3; 8 nucleotides agree with TRBD2. CDR1 SGHKS and CDR2 YYEKEE come from the germline V gene (reference sequence). The CDR3 sequence is 14 residues long. Losses at the gene ends were 3 bases for V and 5 bases for J; bases not matched to a gene: 5. For the CDR3, the DNA is TGTGCCAGCAGCTCCGGGAGGGAGGTAGATACGCAGTATTTT. It is translated as CASSSGREVDTQYF.

This chain joins TRBV27 and TRBJ2-1; 7 nucleotides line up with TRBD2. The CDR3 is made up of 15 amino acids. Germline lookup yields CDR1 MNHEY and CDR2 SMNVEV (reference sequence). J gave up 5 bases and V 6 bases, and 10 bases lay outside the gene matches. The DNA of the CDR3 is TGTGCCAGCAGCCCGACTAGCAGAATACACAATGAGCAGTTCTTC. Its protein is CASSPTSRIHNEQFF.

This rearrangement joins TRBV2 to TRBJ2-1, with 7 positions matching TRBD2. The CDR3 has 16 residues. The V gene end was trimmed by 4 bases and the J gene end by 0 bases; junction bases not matched to a gene: 6. CDR1 SNHLY and CDR2 FYNNEI come from the germline V gene. The CDR3 region is CASSVSAGVSYNEQFF. The CDR3 bases are TGTGCCAGCAGTGTTTCGGCGGGAGTCTCCTACAATGAGCAGTTCTTC.

The CDR3 here is CASSLEVGTGGWLNNEQFF. In DNA, the CDR3 is TGTGCCAGCAGCTTAGAGGTTGGGACAGGGGGCTGGTTGAACAATGAGCAGTTCTTC. The gene calls are TRBV7-9 and TRBJ2-1, with 12 bases aligning to TRBD1. CDR1 and CDR2 from the germline V gene are SEHNR and FQNEAQ (reference sequence). The CDR3 extends over 19 amino acids. V shed 1 base and J 5 bases; nucleotides not matched to a gene: 12.

The J gene is TRBJ2-3, the V gene TRBV10-3, with 13 bases that match TRBD2. The ends lost 7 bases at V and 1 base at J; junction bases unmatched: 8. Germline-derived CDR1 and CDR2 are ENHRY and SYGVKD. The CDR3 has 17 amino acids. CDR3 DNA: TGTGCCATCACAACTAGCGGGGGGGCCTGGGGCACAGATACGCAGTATTTT. Its translation: CAITTSGGAWGTDTQYF.

This sequence joins TRBV6-1 and TRBJ1-2, with 9 bases fitting TRBD1. Per the germline V gene, CDR1 is MNHNS and CDR2 is SASEGT. The V segment lost 3 bases and the J segment 7 bases; nucleotides outside the gene matches: 6. This CDR3 has 14 amino acids. CDR3 residues: CASSDWTGAGGYTF. The CDR3 DNA follows: TGTGCCAGCAGTGATTGGACAGGGGCGGGTGGCTACACCTTC.

Only one count was recorded for this clone. The V and J genes are TRBV5-6 and TRBJ2-7; D gene ambiguous. Germline V gives CDR1 SGHDT, CDR2 YYEEEE. V gave up 0 bases and J gave up 5 bases, with 12 bases separating them. The CDR3 is made up of 14 amino acids. The CDR3 loop reads CASSLGHSIDEQYF. DNA of the CDR3: TGTGCCAGCAGCTTGGGACACTCCATAGACGAGCAGTACTTC. The full variable domain, in which reference TRBV5-6 and TRBJ2-7 provide the parts outside the CDR3, is DAGVTQSPTHLIKTRGQQVTLRCSPKSGHDTVSWYQQALGQGPQFIFQYYEEEERQRGNFPDRFSGHQFPNYSSELNVNALLLGDSALYLCASSLGHSIDEQYFGPGTRLTVT.

The CDR3 DNA reads as TGTGCCAGCAGCTACGGACAGGCCACGGCACCGGGAGCTTTCTTT. It yields the protein CASSYGQATAPGAFF. The chain has TRBV7-9 and TRBJ1-1; 7 bases are shared with TRBD1. V lost 4 bases and J lost 10; bases outside the gene matches: 15. Germline CDR1 is SEHNR and CDR2 is FQNEAQ (reference sequence). CDR3 length: 15 amino acids.